Shown below are 6 T cell receptor beta chains from a single sample sequenced in a study of blood T cells in healthy people across ages. The use of a sample-barcoded 5' primer and a J-beta primer mix characterized a second PCR of about 6 to 12 cycles. Via MiXCR, TCRdb re-called the 5' RACE reads, giving one row per CDR3 protein. This table holds over 600,000 distinct CDR3 sequences, about half found once. Sequenced: blood. The receptors derive from an elderly man in good health.

This chain links TRBV10-2 with TRBJ2-7; tentatively, D is TRBD2 (6 bases). The CDR3 extends over 12 amino acids. V dropped 10 bases and J dropped 3 bases, with 13 bases sitting between them. Germline loops: CDR1 WSHSY, CDR2 SAAADI. The CDR3 bases are TGCGCCACCCTGACGGAGGGCTACGAGCAGTACTTC. Its protein is CATLTEGYEQYF.

On this clonotype: The junction does not match germline at one end; this may be a read error. The chain links TRBV5-1 to TRBJ2-2, with a possible D match to TRBD2 (6 bases). The CDR3 extends over 15 amino acids. Germline V gene data show CDR1 as SGHRS and CDR2 as YFSETQ. The CDR3 bases are TGCGCCAGCAGCTTGGCAGGTCAGAACACCGGGGGGCTGTTTTTT. Translated: CASSLAGQNTGGLFF.

In this sample, this clonotype turned up a few times. The chain links TRBV6-5 to TRBJ1-5; perhaps TRBD1 as D (5 bases). Germline CDR1 is MNHEY and CDR2 is SVGAGI. V shed 5 bases and J shed 5 bases, with 10 bases lying between them. The CDR3 loop spans 13 amino acids. CDR3 bases: TGTGCCAGCAGTAGCAGGGATTATCAGCCCCAGCATTTT. Its protein product is CASSSRDYQPQHF.

The chain carries TRBV5-1 and TRBJ2-3; 7 nucleotides agree with TRBD1. The CDR3 contains 14 residues. The V gene end was trimmed by 7 bases and the J gene end by 0 bases; junction bases not matched to a gene: 5. The germline V gene has CDR1 SGHRS and CDR2 YFSETQ. The CDR3, as DNA: TGCGCCAGCGCCGACAGGGTCAGCACAGATACGCAGTATTTT. Its protein product is CASADRVSTDTQYF.

This chain joins TRBV5-5 and TRBJ2-1, with D hard to call. This CDR3 comprises 13 residues. Looked up from germline, CDR1 is SGHKS and CDR2 is YYEKEE (reference sequence). V lost 0 bases and J 6 bases, leaving 7 bases between the germline ends. The chain's CDR3 is CASSLDRPNEQFF. CDR3 nucleotide sequence: TGTGCCAGCAGCTTGGACAGACCCAATGAGCAGTTCTTC.

This clonotype came up a few times. The chain is built from TRBV20-1 and TRBJ2-7; D uncertain. In germline, CDR1 is DFQATT, CDR2 SNEGSKA (reference sequence). The CDR3 runs 12 residues. The ends were cut back, 0 bases at V and 0 bases at J, with 3 bases in the middle. In DNA, the CDR3 is TGCAGTGCTAGAGAAAACTCCTACGAGCAGTACTTC. Its translation is CSARENSYEQYF.